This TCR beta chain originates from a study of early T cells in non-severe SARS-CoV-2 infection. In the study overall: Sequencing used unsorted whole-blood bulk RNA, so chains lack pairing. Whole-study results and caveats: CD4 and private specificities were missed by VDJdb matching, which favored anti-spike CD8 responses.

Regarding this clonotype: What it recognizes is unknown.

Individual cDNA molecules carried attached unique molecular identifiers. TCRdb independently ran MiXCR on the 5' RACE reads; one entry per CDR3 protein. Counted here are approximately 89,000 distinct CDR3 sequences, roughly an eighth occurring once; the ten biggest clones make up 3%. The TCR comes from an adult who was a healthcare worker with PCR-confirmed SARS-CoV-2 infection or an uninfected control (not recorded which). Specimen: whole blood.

The CDR3 sequence: CSVVGEGTDTQYF. In DNA, the CDR3 is TGCAGTGTGGTGGGGGAGGGCACAGATACGCAGTATTTT. The gene calls are TRBV20-1 and TRBJ2-3; perhaps TRBD2 as D (6 bases). This CDR3 region has 13 residues. With 7 bases removed from V and 1 base from J, the gap between germline ends came to 12 bases. In germline, CDR1 is DFQATT, CDR2 SNEGSKA (reference sequence).